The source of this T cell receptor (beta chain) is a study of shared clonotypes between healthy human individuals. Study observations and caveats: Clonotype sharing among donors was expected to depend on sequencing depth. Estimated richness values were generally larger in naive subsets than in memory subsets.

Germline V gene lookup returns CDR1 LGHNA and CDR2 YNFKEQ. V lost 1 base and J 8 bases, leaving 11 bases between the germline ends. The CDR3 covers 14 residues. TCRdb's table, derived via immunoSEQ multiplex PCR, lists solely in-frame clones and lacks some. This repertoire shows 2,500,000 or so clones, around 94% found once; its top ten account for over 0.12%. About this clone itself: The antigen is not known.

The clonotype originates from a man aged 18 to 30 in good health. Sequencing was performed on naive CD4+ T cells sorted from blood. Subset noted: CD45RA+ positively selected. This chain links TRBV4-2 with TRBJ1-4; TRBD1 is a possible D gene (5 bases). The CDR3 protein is CASSQGDRGEKLFF. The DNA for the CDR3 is TGTGCCAGCAGCCAAGGAGACAGAGGGGAAAAACTGTTTTTT.